These 29 T cell receptor beta chains came from one sample sequenced in a study of shared clonotypes between healthy human individuals. Produced via immunoSEQ multiplex PCR; TCRdb's table is partial and in-frame only. In the table there are 470,000 or so clones, about 85% of which are singletons. The specimen sequenced was PBMCs. The receptors come from a woman in her 40s in good health. Some clones in this sample may be carry-over from other donors' samples.

This rearrangement joins TRBV18 to TRBJ2-1, with TRBD2 as a possible D gene (6 bases). V was shortened by 0 bases and J by 3 bases, with 9 bases between the two germline ends. This CDR3 has 15 residues. The V gene's germline CDR1 is KGHSH and CDR2 LQKENI. CDR3 loop: CASSPPAGFYNEQFF. DNA of the CDR3: TGTGCCAGCTCACCACCTGCGGGGTTCTACAATGAGCAGTTCTTC.

As for this clone: Its ends do not fully match the called genes, so a read error is possible. The V and J genes are TRBV6-6 and TRBJ2-5; D perhaps matches TRBD2 (6 bases). Germline assignment: CDR1 MNHNY and CDR2 SVGAGI (reference sequence). CDR3 length equals 12 residues. The CDR3 nucleotides read TGTGCCAGCAGTTACACGCGGGACGAGGGGCACTTC. Its translation: CASSYTRDEGHF.

The chain uses TRBV6-5 and TRBJ2-3; TRBD2 matches at 8 bases. This CDR3 has 14 residues. J was trimmed by 6 bases and V by 6 bases; bases with no gene match: 8. Germline CDR1 and CDR2: MNHEY and SVGAGI. The CDR3 nucleotides read TGTGCCAGCAGGAAAAGCGGGAGCGGGGATACGCAGTATTTT. Translation: CASRKSGSGDTQYF.

The V call is TRBV18, the J call TRBJ2-7; a possible D gene is TRBD1 (6 bases). The CDR3 runs to 15 residues. Looked up from germline, CDR1 is KGHSH and CDR2 is LQKENI. Trimming took 4 bases from V and 3 from J, leaving 16 bases between them. In nucleotides, the CDR3 is TGTGCCAGCTCACTAGGGGCAGGGGCTGGCTACGAGCAGTACTTC. It is translated as CASSLGAGAGYEQYF. Using reference TRBV18 and TRBJ2-7 for the parts outside the CDR3, the full variable domain is NAGVMQNPRHLVRRRGQEARLRCSPMKGHSHVYWYRQLPEEGLKFMVYLQKENIIDESGMPKERFSAEFPKEGPSILRIQQVVRGDSAAYFCASSLGAGAGYEQYFGPGTRLTVT.

As regards this clone: Possible read error: a much larger clone is one base away. The genes are TRBV5-4 and TRBJ2-7; unclear D gene. The CDR3 has 15 residues. V lost 4 bases and J 5 bases, leaving 19 bases between the germline ends. CDR1 and CDR2 (germline): SGHNT, YYREEE (reference sequence). This chain's CDR3 is CASSLSGSRSHEQYF. CDR3 sequence (DNA): TGTGCCAGCAGCCTGTCGGGTAGCAGGAGTCACGAGCAGTACTTC.

The gene calls are TRBV7-9 and TRBJ2-1; a weak D match, TRBD1 (5 bases). From germline, CDR1 is SEHNR and CDR2 FQNEAQ (reference sequence). V was cut by 1 base and J by 4 bases, with 11 bases left in between. The CDR3 runs 15 residues. The CDR3 spells CASSLGWGYYNEQFF. The CDR3 DNA reads TGTGCCAGCAGCTTAGGTTGGGGCTATTACAATGAGCAGTTCTTC.

The chain combines TRBV30 with TRBJ1-5; 9 positions agree with TRBD1. J was trimmed by 1 base and V by 8 bases; bases with no gene match: 6. Germline loops: CDR1 GTSNPN, CDR2 SVGIG (reference sequence). The CDR3 has 14 amino acids. CDR3 protein: CAARTGVSNQPQHF. The CDR3 coding sequence is TGTGCCGCCCGGACAGGGGTCAGCAATCAGCCCCAGCATTTT.

For this clone: Other DNA sequences in the sample encode the same CDR3. This rearrangement joins TRBV28 to TRBJ1-2; 9 bases fit TRBD1. CDR3 length equals 13 residues. J gave up 8 bases and V 6 bases, and 7 bases lay outside the gene matches. Germline loops: CDR1 MDHEN, CDR2 SYDVKM. The CDR3 coding sequence is TGTGCCAGCAGCCTGACAGGGGGTGGAGGCTACACCTTC. This codes for CASSLTGGGGYTF.

The chain couples TRBV27 to TRBJ1-4; TRBD1 aligns across 9 bases. CDR1 is MNHEY, CDR2 SMNVEV, per germline (reference sequence). Germline trimming cut 5 bases from V and 0 bases from J; bases unmatched to any gene: 7. This CDR3 region has 17 residues. The CDR3 here is CASSAGTGLATNEKLFF. The CDR3 nucleotides are TGTGCCAGCAGTGCCGGGACAGGGCTCGCAACTAATGAAAAACTGTTTTTT.

The rearrangement uses TRBV12-5 and TRBJ2-5; D possibly corresponds to TRBD1 (6 bases). This CDR3 region has 13 residues. From germline, CDR1 is LGHNT and CDR2 FRNRAP. Trimming pared 3 bases from V and 5 bases from J, leaving 10 bases between. CDR3 DNA: TGTGCTAGTGGTTTAGCCGACAGGGAGACCCAGTACTTC. It translates to CASGLADRETQYF.

The chain carries TRBV18 and TRBJ2-5, with 9 bases lining up with TRBD1. The germline gives CDR1 KGHSH, CDR2 LQKENI. With V trimmed by 1 base and J by 4 bases, 7 bases remained unmatched. CDR3 length: 16 residues. CDR3 residues: CASSPRPGTGPETQYF. The DNA for the CDR3 is TGTGCCAGCTCACCACGCCCGGGGACAGGGCCAGAGACCCAGTACTTC.

Notes on this clone: An end of the junction does not agree with germline; a read error may underlie this. The chain couples TRBV7-7 to TRBJ2-5, with 7 bases lining up with TRBD1. The CDR3 is 15 amino acids. Germline loops: CDR1 SSHAT, CDR2 FNYEAQ (reference sequence). This CDR3 reads CASSSAPTGKETQYF. The CDR3 bases are TGTGCTAGCAGCTCGGCGCCGACAGGGAAAGAGACCCAGTACTTC.

As concerns this clone: This likely stems from a read error, as it lies one base from a far larger clone. This specimen includes other DNA sequences encoding the same CDR3. The chain joins TRBV28 to TRBJ2-5; the match to TRBD2 covers 7 bases. The V gene's germline CDR1 is MDHEN and CDR2 SYDVKM. Trimming took 6 bases from V and 1 from J; bases not matched to a gene: 17. The CDR3 runs 18 residues. The CDR3: CASSPGLAGASAQETQYF. CDR3 in DNA: TGTGCCAGCAGCCCGGGACTGGCGGGAGCTTCAGCCCAAGAGACCCAGTACTTC.

V is TRBV30 and J is TRBJ2-3, with 7 bases that match TRBD2. V trimming: 5 bases; J trimming: 0 bases; junction bases outside the gene matches: 5. The CDR3 consists of 14 residues. In germline, CDR1 is GTSNPN, CDR2 SVGIG (reference sequence). The CDR3 DNA sequence: TGTGCCTGGGGGGGGGTAGTTAGCACAGATACGCAGTATTTT. Translation gives CAWGGVVSTDTQYF.

V is TRBV27 and J is TRBJ2-4; D call uncertain. Trimming took 5 bases from V and 8 from J, leaving 19 bases between them. The CDR3 runs 15 residues. Germline CDR1 MNHEY, CDR2 SMNVEV (reference sequence). CDR3 protein: CASSTRASVWDIQYF. CDR3 nucleotide sequence: TGTGCCAGCAGTACCCGCGCCTCGGTTTGGGACATTCAGTACTTC.

The sample holds a few counts of this clone. This sequence joins TRBV6-5 and TRBJ2-7; TRBD1 or TRBD2 may be the D gene (7 bases each). Germline V gene data show CDR1 as MNHEY and CDR2 as SVGAGI. The CDR3 consists of 15 residues. V lost 6 bases and J 2 bases, leaving 17 bases between the germline ends. CDR3 amino acids: CASRGGTARTYEQYF. CDR3 in DNA: TGTGCCAGCAGGGGAGGGACAGCGAGAACCTACGAGCAGTACTTC.

This clone has more than one count but fewer than ten. A much larger clone differs by one base, so this may be a read error. The same CDR3 arises from other DNA sequences in this sample as well. The chain couples TRBV4-3 to TRBJ2-7, with 9 bases fitting TRBD1. The germline gives CDR1 LGHNA, CDR2 YSLEER. The ends lost 3 bases at V and 6 bases at J; junction bases unmatched: 9. The CDR3 sequence is 15 residues long. Here the CDR3 reads CASSQDPRDRVEQYF. CDR3 DNA sequence: TGCGCCAGCAGCCAGGATCCCCGGGACAGGGTCGAGCAGTACTTC.

This rearrangement joins TRBV2 to TRBJ2-5; 11 positions match TRBD2. The CDR3 has 14 residues. Germline V gene sequence: CDR1 SNHLY, CDR2 FYNNEI. Trimming removed 0 bases from V and 7 bases from J; junction bases left unmatched: 1. The CDR3 loop is CASSEASGGGTQYF. Written as DNA, the CDR3 is TGTGCCAGCAGTGAAGCTAGCGGGGGGGGGACCCAGTACTTC.

The chain joins TRBV18 to TRBJ2-7; D ambiguous. The CDR3 extends over 12 amino acids. V was pared by 5 bases and J by 5 bases, with 10 bases between. The germline gives CDR1 KGHSH, CDR2 LQKENI. CDR3 sequence: CASSFEVDEQYF. For the CDR3, the DNA is TGTGCCAGCTCATTTGAGGTGGACGAGCAGTACTTC.

The chain has TRBV11-2 and TRBJ2-5; 16 bases agree with TRBD2. V lost 3 bases, J lost 5 bases, and 0 bases stayed unmatched. The CDR3 consists of 15 residues. CDR1 SGHAT and CDR2 FQNNGV come from the germline V gene. The CDR3 DNA reads TGTGCCAGCAGCTTGGGACTAGCGGGAGGGGAGACCCAGTACTTC. Translating it yields CASSLGLAGGETQYF.

As for this clone: The junction departs from the called germline gene at one end, perhaps through a read error. This rearrangement joins TRBV30 to TRBJ2-1; 11 positions agree with TRBD2. The CDR3 is 17 residues long. The V gene's germline CDR1 is GTSNPN and CDR2 SVGIG (reference sequence). CDR3 protein: CAWSVSPGGLADNEKLF. The DNA for the CDR3 is TGTGCCTGGAGTGTTTCCCCGGGGGGACTAGCGGACAATGAGAAGCTCTTC.

Regarding this clone: It is likely a read error: a sequence one base away is far more abundant. The chain combines TRBV7-2 with TRBJ1-2; a weak D match, TRBD1 (5 bases). Trimming left V 6 bases short and J 3 bases short, with 11 bases between. The CDR3 is made up of 13 amino acids. Germline assignment: CDR1 SGHTA and CDR2 FQGNSA. The CDR3 is CASRPAGYYGYTF. As DNA, the CDR3 is TGTGCCAGCAGGCCCGCAGGGTACTATGGCTACACCTTC.

The CDR3 nucleotides are TGTGCCAGCAGCGCGGGACTAGCGGGAAGCACAGATACGCAGTATTTT. Translated: CASSAGLAGSTDTQYF. This chain connects TRBV7-3 to TRBJ2-3; 13 bases are a match to TRBD2. Germline V lookup: CDR1 SGHTA, CDR2 FQGTGA. J was trimmed by 0 bases and V by 5 bases; bases with no gene match: 2. The CDR3 contains 16 residues.

Comments on this clone: A read error likely explains this, since a far larger clone differs by one base. This rearrangement joins TRBV28 to TRBJ1-5, with D possibly TRBD1 on 6 matching bases. CDR1 and CDR2 (germline): MDHEN, SYDVKM. The CDR3 is made up of 17 amino acids. V lost 5 bases to trimming and J lost 3 bases, with 20 bases between them. The CDR3 DNA sequence: TGTGCCAGCAGTCCCCCCCTGACAGGAGTAGCCAATCAGCCCCAGCATTTT. It encodes CASSPPLTGVANQPQHF.

In the case of this clone: This is likely an artifact of a read error, given a far larger clone one base away. V is TRBV5-1 and J is TRBJ1-4, with TRBD1 as a possible D gene (5 bases). The germline gives CDR1 SGHRS, CDR2 YFSETQ. This CDR3 is 14 amino acids long. The CDR3 reads CASSLGDSNEKPFF. CDR3 DNA sequence: TGCGCCAGCAGCCTAGGGGATTCTAATGAAAAACCGTTTTTT.

The chain employs TRBV19 and TRBJ1-4; no firm D call. This CDR3 region has 13 residues. The V end was cut by 7 bases, the J end by 3 bases, with 9 bases between. The V gene's germline CDR1 is LNHDA and CDR2 SQIVND (reference sequence). CDR3 residues: CASNFWANEKLFF. CDR3 DNA sequence: TGTGCCAGTAACTTCTGGGCTAATGAAAAACTGTTTTTT.

A note on this clone: Given a far larger clone just one base away, this is likely a sequencing read error. V is TRBV27 and J is TRBJ2-5; D remains unclear. The end of the DNA fits TRBJ2-7 better, so the J call may be wrong. The CDR3 consists of 12 residues. Germline CDR1 is MNHEY and CDR2 is SMNVEV (reference sequence). The CDR3 sequence: CASRSPPYEQYF. The CDR3, as DNA: TGTGCCAGCAGGTCCCCCCCGTACGAGCAGTACTTC.

This chain connects TRBV28 to TRBJ2-4; 7 bases fit TRBD1. From germline, CDR1 is MDHEN and CDR2 SYDVKM. V trimming: 7 bases; J trimming: 6 bases; junction bases outside the gene matches: 12. CDR3 length equals 15 residues. CDR3 protein: CASKETGYSGNIQYF. The DNA for the CDR3 is TGTGCCAGCAAAGAGACAGGGTATTCTGGAAACATTCAGTACTTC.

V and J are TRBV28 and TRBJ1-1; D is possibly TRBD1 (5 bases). Germline V lookup: CDR1 MDHEN, CDR2 SYDVKM. V was cut by 7 bases and J by 0 bases, with 21 bases left in between. CDR3 length equals 17 residues. In DNA, the CDR3 is TGTGCCAGCAACTACAATCGGTGGGGGGTCATGAACACTGAAGCTTTCTTT. Translated: CASNYNRWGVMNTEAFF.